This record concerns one T cell receptor (beta chain) sequence. The antigen remains undetermined. Germline assignment: CDR1 SGHVS and CDR2 FNYEAQ. Deletions cut 1 base from V and 0 bases from J, with 9 bases between. The CDR3 spans 15 residues. These data belong to a study of T-cell memory formation after mild COVID-19. Study conclusions and caveats: Later expanders leaned CD4+, whereas day 15 to 85 contracting clones were balanced CD4/CD8.

Using its own MiXCR run on the 5' RACE reads, TCRdb lists one record per CDR3 protein. Seen here are fewer than 700,000 distinct CDR3 sequences, roughly 21% observed once, and the top ten hold around 9.2%. This clonotype was sampled from an adult woman who had mild COVID-19 (a few samples of this study predate the infection). Cell type and time point are not known. The sample comprised PBMCs or a T cell subset sorted from them (not recorded which). This chain links TRBV7-6 with TRBJ1-1; tentative D call: TRBD1 (5 bases). The CDR3 sequence: CASSLEGTVNTEAFF. CDR3 bases: TGTGCCAGCAGCTTAGAGGGGACGGTGAACACTGAAGCTTTCTTT.